This passage covers 11 T cell receptor beta chains from one sample sequenced in a study of T cells in Graves' hyperthyroidism and ophthalmopathy. It was RNA transcripts that yielded the amplified TCR beta CDR3 regions. The HTBI primer set was used in a first-round RT-PCR of the TCR CDR3. TCRdb reprocessed the multiplex PCR reads with MiXCR, giving one entry per CDR3 protein. The table lists 300,000 to 450,000 distinct CDR3 sequences, roughly 25% of them singletons. Sequencing was done on a sample of blood. Receptor source: a man aged 50-59 years with Graves' hyperthyroidism.

This clonotype was seen repeatedly, ten times or more. The chain links TRBV2 to TRBJ2-5; 8 nucleotides match TRBD1. Germline trimming cut 10 bases from V and 5 bases from J; bases unmatched to any gene: 6. Germline CDR1 SNHLY, CDR2 FYNNEI. The CDR3 sequence is 12 residues long. The CDR3 bases are TGTGCCATCGCGACAGGGGAGGAGACCCAGTACTTC. Its translation: CAIATGEETQYF.

This clonotype was detected many times. This chain joins TRBV28 and TRBJ2-7, with D unresolved. The CDR3 extends over 12 amino acids. The V end was cut by 1 base, the J end by 3 bases, with 4 bases between. In germline, CDR1 is MDHEN, CDR2 SYDVKM. CDR3 region: CASSLSLYEQYF. The DNA of the CDR3 is TGTGCCAGCAGTTTATCTCTCTACGAGCAGTACTTC.

This clonotype was detected a few times. The CDR3 coding sequence is TGTGCCAGTAGTATAGGGGGGTTGAGCAATCAGCCCCAGCATTTT. This gives the protein CASSIGGLSNQPQHF. The chain employs TRBV19 and TRBJ1-5; tentative D call: TRBD1 (5 bases). The CDR3 is 15 residues long. Trimming removed 1 base from V and 1 base from J, with 8 bases in between. Germline CDR1 reads LNHDA; CDR2 reads SQIVND (reference sequence).

The rearrangement uses TRBV5-4 and TRBJ2-5; D possibly corresponds to TRBD2 (6 bases). The CDR3 spans 14 residues. CDR1 is SGHNT and CDR2 is YYREEE in the germline V gene (reference sequence). V was pared by 4 bases and J by 5 bases, with 15 bases between. The DNA for the CDR3 is TGTGCCAGCAGCCCGGGCCCCGGGGGTGAGACCCAGTACTTC. Translating it yields CASSPGPGGETQYF. The whole variable domain, filled in from reference TRBV5-4 and TRBJ2-5, reads ETGVTQSPTHLIKTRGQQVTLRCSSQSGHNTVSWYQQALGQGPQFIFQYYREEENGRGNFPPRFSGLQFPNYSSELNVNALELDDSALYLCASSPGPGGETQYFGPGTRLLVL.

This clonotype was recorded at least ten times. The chain couples TRBV7-2 to TRBJ2-4; D is perhaps TRBD1 or TRBD2 (5 bases each). The CDR3 is 16 amino acids. Germline CDR1 is SGHTA and CDR2 is FQGNSA. The V gene lost 3 bases and the J gene lost 7 bases, with 19 bases spanning the gap. The CDR3 loop reads CASSFPGGPKGNIQYF. CDR3 sequence (DNA): TGTGCCAGCAGCTTTCCCGGCGGGCCAAAGGGGAACATTCAGTACTTC.

This clonotype was observed a few times. The chain couples TRBV6-1 to TRBJ2-3; TRBD1 matches at 8 bases. Trimming cost V 3 bases and J 2 bases; bases outside gene matches: 10. Germline V gene lookup returns CDR1 MNHNS and CDR2 SASEGT. The CDR3 covers 17 residues. This chain's CDR3 is CASSEWGGRGPTDTQYF. CDR3 nucleotide sequence: TGTGCCAGCAGTGAGTGGGGTGGCAGGGGGCCCACAGATACGCAGTATTTT.

This clonotype was detected many times. The CDR3 reads CASSPILITGLLSYEQYF. DNA of the CDR3: TGTGCCAGCAGTCCCATTTTAATCACAGGGCTACTCTCCTACGAGCAGTACTTC. The chain recombines TRBV27 with TRBJ2-7; perhaps TRBD1 as D (6 bases). Germline V CDR1 and CDR2: MNHEY, SMNVEV (reference sequence). Trimming cost V 5 bases and J 0 bases, with 23 bases left between them. The CDR3 totals 18 residues.

This chain links TRBV14 with TRBJ2-3; TRBD1 aligns across 8 bases. The CDR3 runs 14 residues. Germline V gene data show CDR1 as SGHDN and CDR2 as FVKESK. Germline trimming cut 4 bases from V and 5 bases from J; bases unmatched to any gene: 5. The CDR3, as DNA: TGTGCCAGCAGCCCTCACAGGGGGGTAGATACGCAGTATTTT. Its translation is CASSPHRGVDTQYF.

This clonotype showed up just a few times. CDR3 loop: CASSQLAGPYEQYF. For the CDR3, the DNA is TGTGCCAGCAGCCAACTAGCGGGACCCTACGAGCAGTACTTC. The V call is TRBV14, the J call TRBJ2-7; 9 bases match TRBD2. In germline, CDR1 is SGHDN, CDR2 FVKESK. V trimming: 2 bases; J trimming: 2 bases; junction bases outside the gene matches: 1. The length of the CDR3 is 14 residues.

This chain connects TRBV7-3 to TRBJ2-6; TRBD1 aligns across 11 bases. The CDR3 sequence is 18 residues long. The junction had 3 bases not matched to a gene; V was cut back by 1 base and J by 1 base. CDR1 is SGHTA and CDR2 is FQGTGA in the germline V gene. CDR3 in amino acids: CASSLRTGGGSGANVLTF. In DNA form, the CDR3 reads TGTGCCAGCAGCTTAAGGACAGGGGGCGGGTCTGGGGCCAACGTCCTGACTTTC.

The chain uses TRBV5-1 and TRBJ2-5; the match to TRBD2 covers 10 bases. Germline CDR1 SGHRS, CDR2 YFSETQ. The CDR3 sequence is 15 residues long. With 2 bases clipped from V and 4 bases from J, the junction kept 5 bases outside the gene matches. The CDR3 region has the DNA TGCGCCAGCAGCTTAGCGGGAGGGTCGTCAGAGACCCAGTACTTC. It codes for CASSLAGGSSETQYF.